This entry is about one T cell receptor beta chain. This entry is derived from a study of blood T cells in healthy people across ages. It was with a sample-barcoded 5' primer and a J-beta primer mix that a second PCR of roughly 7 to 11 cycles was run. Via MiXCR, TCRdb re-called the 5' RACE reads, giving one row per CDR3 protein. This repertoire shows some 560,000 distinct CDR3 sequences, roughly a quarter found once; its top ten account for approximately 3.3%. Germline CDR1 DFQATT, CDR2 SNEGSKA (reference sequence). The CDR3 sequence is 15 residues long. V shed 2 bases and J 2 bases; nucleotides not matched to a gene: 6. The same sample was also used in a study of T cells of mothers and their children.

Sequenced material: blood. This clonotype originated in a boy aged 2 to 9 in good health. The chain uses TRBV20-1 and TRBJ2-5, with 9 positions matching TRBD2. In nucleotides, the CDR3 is TGCAGTGCTAGAAAGACTAGCGGCCAACAAGAGACCCAGTACTTC. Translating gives CSARKTSGQQETQYF.